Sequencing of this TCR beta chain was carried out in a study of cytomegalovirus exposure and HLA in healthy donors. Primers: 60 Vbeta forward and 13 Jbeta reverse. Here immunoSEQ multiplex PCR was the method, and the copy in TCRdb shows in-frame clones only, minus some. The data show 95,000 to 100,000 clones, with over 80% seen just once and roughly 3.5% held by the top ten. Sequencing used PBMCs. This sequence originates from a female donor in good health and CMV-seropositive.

In DNA, the CDR3 is TGCAGCGTTGGGCAGGGAAACTATGGCTACACCTTC. Its translation: CSVGQGNYGYTF. V is TRBV29-1 and J is TRBJ1-2; weak D call: TRBD1 (5 bases). CDR1 and CDR2 (germline): SQVTM, ANQGSEA. V was pared by 4 bases and J by 2 bases, with 8 bases between. The CDR3 runs to 12 residues.